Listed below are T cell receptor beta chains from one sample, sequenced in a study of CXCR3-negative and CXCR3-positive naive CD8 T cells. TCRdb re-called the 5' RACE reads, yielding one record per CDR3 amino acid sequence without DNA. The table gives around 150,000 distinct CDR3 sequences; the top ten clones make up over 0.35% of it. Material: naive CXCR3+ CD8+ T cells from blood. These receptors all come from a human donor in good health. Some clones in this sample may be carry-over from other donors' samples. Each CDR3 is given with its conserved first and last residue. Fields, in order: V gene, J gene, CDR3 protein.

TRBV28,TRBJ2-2,CASSTDTGGASTGELFF
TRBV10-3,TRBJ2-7,CAISDVVGDEQYF
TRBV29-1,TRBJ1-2,CSVESTGGYTF
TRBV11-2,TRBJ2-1,CASSLEANRAYNEQFF
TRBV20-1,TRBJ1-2,CSANLHPGQGTYGYTF
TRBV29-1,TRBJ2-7,CSVEGSLGEQYF
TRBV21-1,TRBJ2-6,CASTLQGANSGANVLTF
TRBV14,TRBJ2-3,CASSRQTGGTDTQYF
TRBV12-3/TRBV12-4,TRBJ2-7,CASSSDRAYEQYF
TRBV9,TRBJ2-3,CASSVGGGPDTQYF
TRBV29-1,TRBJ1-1,CSVVLSDRESNTEAFF
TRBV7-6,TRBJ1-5,CASSFWEGQPQHF
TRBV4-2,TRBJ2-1,CASSQDASGRYNEQFF